This TCR beta chain is drawn from a study of beta chain features in type 1 diabetes. The isolated RNA, all of it, was reverse transcribed, so expressed TCRB transcripts were what got sequenced. Around 1 million reads, on average, were obtained from stem cell-like memory T cell samples. Libraries were prepared by immunoSEQ multiplex PCR; TCRdb keeps only in-frame clonotypes and omits some of them. The sample lists roughly 47,000 clones, around 45% occurring once. Findings of the study overall: Patients with Type 1 diabetes showed moderately but significantly shorter TCRB CDR3s in all four CD4+ subsets. Within the patient group, naive, central memory and Treg TCRB repertoires appeared more similar to each other than within healthy donors.

In this sample, this clone turned up a few times. Its matching antigen is unknown. V was clipped by 5 bases and J by 8 bases; unmatched bases: 4. Germline values: CDR1 MNHEY, CDR2 SVGAGI. CDR3 size: 13 residues. Donors contributed one heparinised blood draw apiece, averaging about 116 mL. The chain recombines TRBV6-5 with TRBJ2-1, with 9 bases lining up with TRBD1. The sample taken for sequencing was stem cell memory CD4+ T cells from blood. The origin of this receptor is a man in his thirties or forties with type 1 diabetes. CDR3 sequence reads: CASSGTGNYEQFF. DNA of the CDR3: TGTGCCAGCAGTGGGACAGGGAACTATGAGCAGTTCTTC.